These 5 T cell receptor beta chains originate from one sample sequenced in a study of cytomegalovirus exposure and HLA in healthy donors. Primers included in the PCR were 60 Vbeta and 13 Jbeta primers. Generated by immunoSEQ multiplex PCR, the TCRdb table keeps only in-frame clones and is missing some. Found here are some 150,000 clones, about 79% of them singletons; the top ten hold around 0.7%. Sequenced material: PBMCs. The source is a male donor in good health and CMV-seronegative.

The chain joins TRBV25-1 to TRBJ2-5; 11 bases align to TRBD1. The J call may be incorrect, as the DNA end agrees better with TRBJ2-7. The CDR3 has 14 residues. Germline CDR1 and CDR2: MGHDK and SYGVNS. Here the CDR3 reads CASSGGQGAYEQYF. The CDR3, as DNA: TGTGCCAGCAGTGGGGGACAGGGGGCCTACGAGCAGTACTTC.

The chain uses TRBV18 and TRBJ2-7; 8 nucleotides line up with TRBD1. Germline lookup yields CDR1 KGHSH and CDR2 LQKENI. V dropped 3 bases and J dropped 1; count of bases not matched to a gene: 2. The CDR3 totals 14 residues. This chain's CDR3 is CASSPWTGSYEQYF. The CDR3 DNA is TGTGCCAGCTCACCCTGGACAGGGTCCTACGAGCAGTACTTC. Supplemented by reference TRBV18 and TRBJ2-7, the full variable domain reads NAGVMQNPRHLVRRRGQEARLRCSPMKGHSHVYWYRQLPEEGLKFMVYLQKENIIDESGMPKERFSAEFPKEGPSILRIQQVVRGDSAAYFCASSPWTGSYEQYFGPGTRLTVT.

The chain carries TRBV19 and TRBJ2-5, with 10 nucleotides matching TRBD2. V was clipped by 5 bases and J by 5 bases; unmatched bases: 11. This CDR3 comprises 16 residues. Looked up from germline, CDR1 is LNHDA and CDR2 is SQIVND (reference sequence). Here the CDR3 reads CASSPRGAGGHETQYF. The CDR3 DNA sequence: TGTGCCAGTAGTCCCCGGGGAGCGGGGGGGCACGAGACCCAGTACTTC.

V gene TRBV7-2 combines with J gene TRBJ1-5; D perhaps matches TRBD1 (6 bases). V was trimmed by 5 bases and J by 0 bases, leaving 11 bases between them. CDR3 length equals 15 residues. Germline-derived CDR1 and CDR2 are SGHTA and FQGNSA. Here the CDR3 DNA reads TGTGCCAGCAGCCCTGGGGGCGGTAGCAATCAGCCCCAGCATTTT. Its protein is CASSPGGGSNQPQHF.

The chain uses TRBV6-4 and TRBJ2-1; 7 nucleotides align to TRBD1. The CDR3 has 15 residues. Germline V gene data show CDR1 as MRHNA and CDR2 as SNTAGT. The V gene end was trimmed by 5 bases and the J gene end by 3 bases; junction bases not matched to a gene: 7. CDR3 loop: CASSRSAGGYNEQFF. DNA for the CDR3: TGTGCCAGCAGTCGTTCGGCAGGGGGCTACAATGAGCAGTTCTTC.